The 20 T cell receptor beta chains below were found in one sample sequenced in a study of Graves' ophthalmopathy and Graves' hyperthyroidism. Scientists amplified the TCR beta CDR3 regions from RNA transcripts. First-round RT-PCR relied on HTBI primers, and a second-round multiplex PCR came next. In TCRdb, the multiplex PCR reads were re-called with MiXCR into one record per CDR3 protein. The sample lists 360,000 or so distinct CDR3 sequences; 15% to 20% were seen once. Sequencing was performed on peripheral blood. Every receptor here comes from a woman aged 18-35 years with Graves' ophthalmopathy.

This clonotype was detected many times. The chain links TRBV7-2 to TRBJ1-1, with 7 bases lining up with TRBD1. V lost 2 bases to trimming and J lost 2 bases; unmatched junction nucleotides: 5. Germline CDR1 is SGHTA and CDR2 is FQGNSA. CDR3 length: 15 amino acids. The CDR3 region is CASSLIGTANTEAFF. In DNA, the CDR3 is TGTGCCAGCAGCTTAATTGGGACAGCTAACACTGAAGCTTTCTTT.

The table lists this clonotype with many counts. J is TRBJ1-5 and V is TRBV6-1; a possible D gene is TRBD1 (6 bases). Per germline, CDR1 MNHNS and CDR2 SASEGT. V shed 6 bases and J shed 3 bases, with 12 bases lying between them. This CDR3 region has 14 residues. This CDR3 reads CASSPRGTNQPQHF. The CDR3 DNA reads TGTGCCAGCAGCCCCAGGGGAACCAATCAGCCCCAGCATTTT.

The gene calls are TRBV6-2 or TRBV6-3 and TRBJ1-1, with D maybe TRBD1 (6 bases). Between the trimmed V and J ends, which lost 0 bases and 0 bases, there was a span of 17 bases. The germline V gene encodes CDR1 MNHEY and CDR2 SVGEGT. This CDR3 is built from 18 residues. CDR3 DNA sequence: TGTGCCAGCAGTTACTCGCAGATCCCCCAGGGGATGAACACTGAAGCTTTCTTT. As protein: CASSYSQIPQGMNTEAFF.

This clonotype was picked up many times. The V and J genes are TRBV15 and TRBJ2-2; tentative D call: TRBD2 (6 bases). This CDR3 spans 15 amino acids. CDR1 and CDR2 from the germline V gene are LNHNV and YYDKDF (reference sequence). Trimming cost V 3 bases and J 7 bases, with 15 bases left between them. The DNA for the CDR3 is TGTGCCACCAGCAGCCAAACGCGGGGTTTCGGGGAGCTGTTTTTT. The encoded protein is CATSSQTRGFGELFF.

Concerning this clonotype: One end of the junction fails to match germline, which may point to a read error. V is TRBV7-9 and J is TRBJ2-5; TRBD1 might be the D (5 bases). CDR1 and CDR2 (germline): SEHNR, FQNEAQ (reference sequence). The CDR3 is 15 amino acids. The CDR3 DNA sequence: TGTGCCAGCAGCGGCCGGACAACGCCACAAGAGACCCAGTGCTTC. Protein: CASSGRTTPQETQCF.

This chain joins TRBV11-2 and TRBJ2-5; the D is unclear. Trimming removed 5 bases at V and 5 bases at J, with 15 bases between. CDR3 length: 14 amino acids. Germline V gene data show CDR1 as SGHAT and CDR2 as FQNNGV. DNA of the CDR3: TGTGCCAGCAGCCTTCTGATGGGTATGGAGACCCAGTACTTC. Translation: CASSLLMGMETQYF.

This clonotype was detected ten times or more. The chain couples TRBV19 to TRBJ1-1; no clear D. The CDR3 spans 12 residues. Germline V gene sequence: CDR1 LNHDA, CDR2 SQIVND (reference sequence). Trimming took 3 bases from V and 8 from J, leaving 10 bases between them. In DNA, the CDR3 is TGTGCCAGTAGTATCTGGGGTACAGAAGCTTTCTTT. It encodes CASSIWGTEAFF.

This clonotype occurred many times. The CDR3 coding sequence is TGTGCCAGCAGCTTCGGACAGACGAACACTGAAGCTTTCTTT. Its protein is CASSFGQTNTEAFF. The genes are TRBV7-9 and TRBJ1-1; perhaps TRBD1 as D (6 bases). The germline V gene encodes CDR1 SEHNR and CDR2 FQNEAQ (reference sequence). V dropped 3 bases and J dropped 1 base, with 9 bases sitting between them. This CDR3 spans 14 amino acids.

At least ten counts were recorded for this clonotype. V is TRBV6-2 or TRBV6-3 and J is TRBJ2-3, with 11 bases matching TRBD2. Germline CDR1 reads MNHEY; CDR2 reads SVGEGT. The CDR3 is 19 amino acids. The V segment lost 0 bases and the J segment 3 bases; nucleotides outside the gene matches: 11. CDR3 sequence: CASSYSADPASGRTDTQYF. The DNA of the CDR3 is TGTGCCAGCAGTTACTCGGCTGACCCCGCTAGCGGGAGGACAGATACGCAGTATTTT.

Many counts were recorded for this clonotype. The V gene is TRBV6-1, the J gene TRBJ2-2, with unresolved D. This CDR3 comprises 15 residues. Trimming left V 6 bases short and J 4 bases short, with 15 bases between. Per germline, CDR1 MNHNS and CDR2 SASEGT. Written as DNA, the CDR3 is TGTGCCAGCAGGAGGCTGGGCGGCCGCACCGGGGAGCTGTTTTTT. It codes for CASRRLGGRTGELFF.

This clonotype has at least ten counts. The V and J genes are TRBV4-3 and TRBJ1-3; TRBD1 might be the D (5 bases). Germline CDR1 and CDR2: LGHNA and YSLEER. V dropped 1 base and J dropped 5 bases, with 9 bases sitting between them. This CDR3 has 14 residues. The chain's CDR3 is CASSQGRVRNTIYF. The DNA of the CDR3 is TGCGCCAGCAGCCAAGGCAGGGTGAGAAACACCATATATTTT.

This clonotype has at least ten counts. V gene TRBV5-1 combines with J gene TRBJ1-1, with D unclear. The germline gives CDR1 SGHRS, CDR2 YFSETQ. V shed 2 bases and J shed 5 bases, with 10 bases lying between them. The CDR3 spans 13 residues. This CDR3 is CASSLRAGTEAFF. Here the CDR3 DNA reads TGCGCCAGCAGCTTAAGGGCGGGTACTGAAGCTTTCTTT.

This chain uses TRBV6-2 or TRBV6-3 with TRBJ1-2; D is perhaps TRBD1 (6 bases). V shed 4 bases and J shed 7 bases, with 10 bases lying between them. CDR1 and CDR2 from the germline V gene are MNHEY and SVGEGT. CDR3 length: 12 residues. The CDR3 here is CASSFRGTGYTF. The CDR3 DNA sequence: TGTGCCAGCAGTTTTAGGGGGACTGGCTACACCTTC.

This clonotype came up many times. This sequence joins TRBV6-1 and TRBJ2-7; unclear D gene. Germline assignment: CDR1 MNHNS and CDR2 SASEGT. CDR3 length: 15 amino acids. The V end lost 4 bases, the J end lost 5 bases, and 18 bases lay between the germline ends. The CDR3 sequence: CASSVTGSLDHEQYF. DNA of the CDR3: TGTGCCAGCAGTGTCACCGGGTCCCTAGACCACGAGCAGTACTTC.

This clonotype was detected ten times or more. This chain links TRBV11-2 with TRBJ2-6; D might be TRBD1 (6 bases). Germline-derived CDR1 and CDR2 are SGHAT and FQNNGV. CDR3 length: 18 amino acids. V lost 3 bases and J lost 0, with 15 bases in between. This CDR3 is CASSFLQGMGSGANVLTF. Here the CDR3 DNA reads TGTGCCAGCAGCTTTTTACAGGGAATGGGCTCTGGGGCCAACGTCCTGACTTTC.

In its sample, this clonotype was seen many times. The chain links TRBV7-3 to TRBJ1-1; maybe TRBD1 (6 bases). Per germline, CDR1 SGHTA and CDR2 FQGTGA. V lost 5 bases and J 5 bases, leaving 24 bases between the germline ends. The CDR3 runs to 17 residues. CDR3 in DNA: TGTGCCAGCAGCCACAGGACACTTGCGACAGGAAGGACTGAAGCTTTCTTT. Amino acid sequence: CASSHRTLATGRTEAFF. Full variable domain (rest looked up from reference TRBV7-3 and TRBJ1-1): GAGVSQTPSNKVTEKGKYVELRCDPISGHTALYWYRQSLGQGPEFLIYFQGTGAADDSGLPNDRFFAVRPEGSVSTLKIQRTERGDSAVYLCASSHRTLATGRTEAFFGQGTRLTVV.

The chain joins TRBV7-2 to TRBJ2-4; D not certain. Germline lookup yields CDR1 SGHTA and CDR2 FQGNSA. V gave up 4 bases and J gave up 0 bases, with 10 bases separating them. This CDR3 has 15 amino acids. Here the CDR3 reads CASSSRALAKNIQYF. In DNA, the CDR3 is TGTGCCAGCAGCTCCAGAGCCCTAGCCAAAAACATTCAGTACTTC.

This clonotype was seen many times. CDR3 bases: TGTGCCAGCTCTCCGAGGGACAGCCCCGAAGAGACCCAGTACTTC. This translates into CASSPRDSPEETQYF. This chain joins TRBV18 and TRBJ2-5; TRBD1 matches 7 bases. Trimming at V came to 6 bases and at J to 3 bases, leaving 10 bases not matched to a gene. The germline V gene has CDR1 KGHSH and CDR2 LQKENI. CDR3 length: 15 amino acids.

This clonotype was detected many times. The DNA for the CDR3 is TGTGCCAGCAGTTTAACTAGCGGGAGCTTTAGCGGGGAGCTGTTTTTT. Encoded protein: CASSLTSGSFSGELFF. The rearrangement uses TRBV28 and TRBJ2-2; the match to TRBD2 covers 11 bases. Germline CDR1 and CDR2: MDHEN and SYDVKM. The V and J ends lost 2 bases and 7 bases, in that order; junction bases with no gene match: 6. CDR3 length: 16 residues.

This clonotype was found many times. This chain links TRBV7-2 with TRBJ2-7, with D perhaps being TRBD1 or TRBD2 (6 bases each). V was shortened by 5 bases and J by 8 bases, with 19 bases between the two germline ends. Germline CDR1 is SGHTA and CDR2 is FQGNSA. This CDR3 has 14 residues. The CDR3 spells CASSPSGATKKQYF. In DNA form, the CDR3 reads TGTGCCAGCAGCCCCTCGGGGGCTACAAAAAAGCAGTACTTC.